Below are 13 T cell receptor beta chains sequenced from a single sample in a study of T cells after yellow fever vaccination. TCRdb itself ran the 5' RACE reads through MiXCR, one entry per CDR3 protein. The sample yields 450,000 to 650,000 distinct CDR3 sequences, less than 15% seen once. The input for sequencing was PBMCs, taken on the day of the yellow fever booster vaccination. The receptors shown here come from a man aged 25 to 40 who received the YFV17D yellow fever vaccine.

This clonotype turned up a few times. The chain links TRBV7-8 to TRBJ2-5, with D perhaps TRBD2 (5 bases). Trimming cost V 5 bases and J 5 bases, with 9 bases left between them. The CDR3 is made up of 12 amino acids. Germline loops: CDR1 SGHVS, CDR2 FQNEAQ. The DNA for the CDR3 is TGTGCCAGCAGCCCCAGGAGGGAGACCCAGTACTTC. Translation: CASSPRRETQYF.

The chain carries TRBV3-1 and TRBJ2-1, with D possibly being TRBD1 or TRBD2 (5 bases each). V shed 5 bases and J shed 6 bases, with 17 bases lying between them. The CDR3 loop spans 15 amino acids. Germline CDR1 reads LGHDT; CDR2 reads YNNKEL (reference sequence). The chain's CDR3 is CASSFAPGATNEQFF. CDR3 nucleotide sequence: TGTGCCAGCAGCTTCGCGCCCGGGGCAACCAATGAGCAGTTCTTC.

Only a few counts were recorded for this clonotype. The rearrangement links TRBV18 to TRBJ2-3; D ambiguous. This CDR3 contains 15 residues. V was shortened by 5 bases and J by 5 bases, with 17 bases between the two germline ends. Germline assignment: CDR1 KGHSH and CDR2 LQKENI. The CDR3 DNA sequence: TGTGCCAGCTCAACAAAACAATCCGGAGAAGATACGCAGTATTTT. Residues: CASSTKQSGEDTQYF.

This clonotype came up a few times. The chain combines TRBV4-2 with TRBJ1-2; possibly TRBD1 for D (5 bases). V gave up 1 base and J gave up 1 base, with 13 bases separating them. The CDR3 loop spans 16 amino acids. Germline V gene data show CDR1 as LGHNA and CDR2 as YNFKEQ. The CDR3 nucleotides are TGTGCCAGCAGCCAAGCTCTCGGGACTGATAACTATGGCTACACCTTC. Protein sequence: CASSQALGTDNYGYTF.

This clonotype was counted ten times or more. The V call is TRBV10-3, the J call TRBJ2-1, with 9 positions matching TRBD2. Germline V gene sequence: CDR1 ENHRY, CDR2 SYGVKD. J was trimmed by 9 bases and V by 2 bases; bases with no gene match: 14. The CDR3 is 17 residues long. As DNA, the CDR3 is TGTGCCATCAGTGAGCCCTCCGGGGTAGCGGGAGCGACTGAGCAGTTCTTC. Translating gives CAISEPSGVAGATEQFF.

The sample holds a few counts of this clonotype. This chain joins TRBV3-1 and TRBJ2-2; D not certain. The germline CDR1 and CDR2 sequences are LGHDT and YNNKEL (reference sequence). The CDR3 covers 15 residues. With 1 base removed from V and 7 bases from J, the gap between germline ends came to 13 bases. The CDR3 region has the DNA TGTGCCAGCAGCCAAGGTACCAGGCCCTACGGGGAGCTGTTTTTT. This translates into CASSQGTRPYGELFF.

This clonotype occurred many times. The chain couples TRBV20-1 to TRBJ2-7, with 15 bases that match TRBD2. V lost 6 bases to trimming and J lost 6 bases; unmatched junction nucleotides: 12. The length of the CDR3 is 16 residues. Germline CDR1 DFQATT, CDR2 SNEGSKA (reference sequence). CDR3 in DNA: TGCAGTGCAACCATTATGGGACTAGCGGGAGGTCCCGAGCAGTACTTC. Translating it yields CSATIMGLAGGPEQYF.

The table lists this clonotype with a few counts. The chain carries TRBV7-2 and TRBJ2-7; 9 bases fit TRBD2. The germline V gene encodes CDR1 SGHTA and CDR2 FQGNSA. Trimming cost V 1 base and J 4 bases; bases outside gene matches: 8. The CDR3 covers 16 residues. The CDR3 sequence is CASSLGVSGRLYEQYF. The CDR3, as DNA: TGTGCCAGCAGCTTAGGGGTAAGCGGGAGGCTGTACGAGCAGTACTTC.

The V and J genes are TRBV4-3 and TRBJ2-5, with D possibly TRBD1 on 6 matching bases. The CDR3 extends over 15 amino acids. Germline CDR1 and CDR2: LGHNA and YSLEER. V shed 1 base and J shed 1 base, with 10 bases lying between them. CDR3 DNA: TGCGCCAGCAGCCAAGGGTCAGGGGCCCAAGAGACCCAGTACTTC. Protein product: CASSQGSGAQETQYF.

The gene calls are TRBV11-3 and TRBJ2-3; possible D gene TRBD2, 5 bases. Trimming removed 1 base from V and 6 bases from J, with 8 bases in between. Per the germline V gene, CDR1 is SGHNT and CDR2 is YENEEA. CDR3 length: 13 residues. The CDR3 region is CASSLVASDTQYF. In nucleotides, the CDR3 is TGTGCCAGCAGCTTAGTAGCGTCGGATACGCAGTATTTT.

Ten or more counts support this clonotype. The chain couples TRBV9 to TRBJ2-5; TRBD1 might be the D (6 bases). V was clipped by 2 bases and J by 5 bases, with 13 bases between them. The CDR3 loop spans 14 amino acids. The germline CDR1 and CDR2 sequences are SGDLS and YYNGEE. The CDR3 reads CASSVSGVMETQYF. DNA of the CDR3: TGTGCCAGCAGCGTCTCAGGGGTTATGGAGACCCAGTACTTC.

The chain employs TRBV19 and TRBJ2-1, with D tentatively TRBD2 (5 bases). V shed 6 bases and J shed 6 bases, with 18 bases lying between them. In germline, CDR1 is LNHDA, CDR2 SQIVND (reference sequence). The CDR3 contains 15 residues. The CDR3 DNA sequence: TGTGCCAGTAGCCCCGCTAGCATAACCCCCAATGAGCAGTTCTTC. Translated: CASSPASITPNEQFF.

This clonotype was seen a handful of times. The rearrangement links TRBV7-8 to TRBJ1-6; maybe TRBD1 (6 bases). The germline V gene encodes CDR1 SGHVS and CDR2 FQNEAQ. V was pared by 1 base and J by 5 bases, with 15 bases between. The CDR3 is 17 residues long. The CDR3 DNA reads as TGTGCCAGCAGCTTAGGAGGCGGCCAGGGGAATAATTCACCCCTCCACTTT. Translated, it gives CASSLGGGQGNNSPLHF.